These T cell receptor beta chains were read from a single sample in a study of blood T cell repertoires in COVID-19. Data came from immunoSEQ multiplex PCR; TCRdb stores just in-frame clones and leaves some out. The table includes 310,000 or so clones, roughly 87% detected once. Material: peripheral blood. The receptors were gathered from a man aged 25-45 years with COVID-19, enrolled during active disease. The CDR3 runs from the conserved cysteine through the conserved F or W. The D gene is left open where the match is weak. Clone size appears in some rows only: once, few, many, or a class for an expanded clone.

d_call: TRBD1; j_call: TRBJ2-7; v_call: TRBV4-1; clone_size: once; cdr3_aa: CASSHSSTGGLYEQYF; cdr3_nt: TGCGCCAGCAGCCACTCCTCGACAGGGGGTTTGTACGAGCAGTACTTC
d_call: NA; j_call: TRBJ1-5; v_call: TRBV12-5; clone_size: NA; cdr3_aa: CASGLVVGVWRNQPQHF; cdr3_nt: TGTGCTAGTGGTTTGGTAGTCGGGGTTTGGCGCAATCAGCCCCAGCATTTT
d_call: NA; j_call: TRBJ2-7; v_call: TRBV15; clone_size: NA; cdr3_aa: CATSNFGATGVYEQYF; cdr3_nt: TGTGCCACCAGCAATTTTGGCGCCACGGGGGTGTACGAGCAGTACTTC
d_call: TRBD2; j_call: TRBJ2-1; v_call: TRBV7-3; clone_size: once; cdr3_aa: CASSPGTSLDEQFF; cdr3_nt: TGTGCCAGCAGCCCCGGGACTAGCTTGGATGAGCAGTTCTTC
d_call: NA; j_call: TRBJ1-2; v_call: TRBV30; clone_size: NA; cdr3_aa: CAEARPYGYTF; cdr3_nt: TGTGCCGAGGCACGACCGTATGGCTACACCTTC
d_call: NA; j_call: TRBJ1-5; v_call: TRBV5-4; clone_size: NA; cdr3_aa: CASSKTGSNQPQHF; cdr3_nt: TGTGCCAGCAGCAAAACAGGGAGCAATCAGCCCCAGCATTTT
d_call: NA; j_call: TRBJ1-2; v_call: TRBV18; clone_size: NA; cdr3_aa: CASSPGGYGYTF; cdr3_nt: TGTGCCAGCTCACCGGGGGGGTATGGCTACACCTTC
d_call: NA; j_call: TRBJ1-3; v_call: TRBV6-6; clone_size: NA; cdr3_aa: CASRRQNLGNTIYF; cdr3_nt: TGTGCCAGCAGACGACAGAACCTTGGAAACACCATATATTTT
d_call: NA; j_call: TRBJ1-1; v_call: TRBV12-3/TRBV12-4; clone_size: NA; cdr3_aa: CASSFQGGTEAFF; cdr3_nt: TGTGCCAGCAGTTTTCAAGGGGGAACTGAAGCTTTCTTT
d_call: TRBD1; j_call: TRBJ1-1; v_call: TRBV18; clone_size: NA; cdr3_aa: CASSVQGTSTEAFF; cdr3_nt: TGTGCCAGCTCAGTACAGGGGACAAGCACTGAAGCTTTCTTT
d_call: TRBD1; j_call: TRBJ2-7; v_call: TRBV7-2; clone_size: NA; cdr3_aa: CASSPGTGGISYEQYF; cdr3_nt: TGTGCCAGCAGCCCAGGGACAGGGGGCATATCCTACGAGCAGTACTTC
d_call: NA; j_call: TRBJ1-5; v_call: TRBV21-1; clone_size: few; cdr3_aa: CASINPGPQHF; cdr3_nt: TGTGCCAGCATCAACCCAGGGCCCCAGCATTTT
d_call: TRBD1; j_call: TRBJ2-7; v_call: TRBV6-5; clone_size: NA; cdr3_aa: CASLGGTGLYEQYF; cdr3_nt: TGTGCCTCACTCGGGGGGACAGGGTTGTACGAGCAGTACTTC
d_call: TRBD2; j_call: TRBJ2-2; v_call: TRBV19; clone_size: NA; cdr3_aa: CASSGTNDGGELFF; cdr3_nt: TGTGCCAGTAGTGGGACTAACGACGGCGGGGAGCTGTTTTTT
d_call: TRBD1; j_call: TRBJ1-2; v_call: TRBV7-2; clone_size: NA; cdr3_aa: CASSLGPLRTGAYGYTF; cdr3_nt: TGTGCCAGCAGCTTAGGGCCGCTTCGGACAGGGGCCTATGGCTACACCTTC
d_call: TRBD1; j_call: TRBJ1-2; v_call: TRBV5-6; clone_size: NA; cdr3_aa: CASSLQGAHGYTF; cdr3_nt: TGTGCCAGCAGCTTGCAGGGGGCCCATGGCTACACCTTC
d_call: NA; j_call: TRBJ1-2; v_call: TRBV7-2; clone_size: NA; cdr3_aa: CASSLDRVNYGYTF; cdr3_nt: TGTGCCAGCAGCTTAGACAGGGTTAACTATGGCTACACCTTC
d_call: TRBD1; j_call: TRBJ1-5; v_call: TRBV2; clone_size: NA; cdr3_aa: CASTSRTGRDQPQHF; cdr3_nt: TGTGCCAGCACTTCCCGGACAGGGAGAGATCAGCCCCAGCATTTT
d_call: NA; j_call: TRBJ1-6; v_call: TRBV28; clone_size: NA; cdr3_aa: CASSYDSVDSPLHF; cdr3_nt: TGTGCCAGCAGTTATGACAGCGTGGATTCACCCCTCCACTTT
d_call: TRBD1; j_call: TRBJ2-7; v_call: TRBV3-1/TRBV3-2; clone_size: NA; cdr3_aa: CASSQGGQARYEQYF; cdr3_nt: TGTGCCAGCAGCCAGGGGGGACAGGCCCGCTACGAGCAGTACTTC
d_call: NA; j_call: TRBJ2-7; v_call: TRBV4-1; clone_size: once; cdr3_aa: CASSHPARGGSYEQYF; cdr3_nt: TGCGCCAGCAGCCATCCAGCGAGAGGAGGGAGCTACGAGCAGTACTTC
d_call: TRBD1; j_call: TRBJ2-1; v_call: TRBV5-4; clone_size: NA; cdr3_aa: CASSSPPGQGTNEQFF; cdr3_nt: TGTGCCAGCAGCTCCCCTCCGGGACAGGGCACCAATGAGCAGTTCTTC
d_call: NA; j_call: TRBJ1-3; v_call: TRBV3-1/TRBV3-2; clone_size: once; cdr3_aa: CASSPWERQSSGNTIYF; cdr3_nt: TGTGCCAGCAGCCCCTGGGAAAGACAGAGCTCTGGAAACACCATATATTTT
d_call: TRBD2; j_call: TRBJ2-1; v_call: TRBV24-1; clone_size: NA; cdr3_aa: CATSPGGGAVAKFF; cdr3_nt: TGTGCCACCAGTCCCGGCGGGGGGGCCGTAGCGAAGTTCTTC
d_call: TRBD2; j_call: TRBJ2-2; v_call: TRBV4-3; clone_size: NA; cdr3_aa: CASSQGWTGGNTGELFF; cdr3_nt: TGCGCCAGCAGCCAAGGGTGGACGGGGGGGAACACCGGGGAGCTGTTTTTT